One sample yielded the 11 T cell receptor beta chains listed below, sequenced in a study of cytomegalovirus exposure and HLA in healthy donors (dated by TCRdb to the late 2010s). Libraries were made using the immunoSEQ multiplex PCR assay. A mixture of 60 forward primers for TCR Vbeta segments and 13 reverse primers for TCR Jbeta segments was used in the multiplex PCR. TCRdb mirrors the immuneACCESS table, restricted to in-frame sequences. Some clones are absent from its copies; in checked studies, under half trace to an unresolved V gene, and the reason for the others is unknown. The sample table holds around 120,000 clones, of which around three quarters were seen once. The ten largest make up 1.5% to 2% of the sample. The sample was PBMCs. These receptor sequences come from a man aged 18 to 30 in good health and CMV-seronegative.

The chain uses TRBV11-3 and TRBJ2-3; 12 bases are shared with TRBD2. This CDR3 has 16 residues. Germline CDR1 SGHNT, CDR2 YENEEA. V lost 1 base and J lost 2; bases outside the gene matches: 1. The CDR3 loop is CASSLGLAGVTDTQYF. CDR3 DNA: TGTGCCAGCAGCTTAGGACTAGCGGGAGTCACAGATACGCAGTATTTT.

This rearrangement joins TRBV4-2 to TRBJ2-1, with TRBD2 matching 10 bases. CDR1 and CDR2 from the germline V gene are LGHNA and YNFKEQ. The CDR3 extends over 16 amino acids. Trimming took 0 bases from V and 5 from J; bases not matched to a gene: 4. CDR3 nucleotide sequence: TGTGCCAGCAGCCAAGAAAGGACTAGCGGTAACAATGAGCAGTTCTTC. It encodes CASSQERTSGNNEQFF.

This clone was detected only once. The rearrangement joins TRBV19 to TRBJ2-3; D not resolved. Germline assignment: CDR1 LNHDA and CDR2 SQIVND (reference sequence). With 5 bases removed from V and 4 bases from J, the gap between germline ends came to 10 bases. CDR3 length: 13 residues. CDR3 sequence (DNA): TGTGCCAGTAGTGAGAGATCGGCAGATACGCAGTATTTT. This encodes CASSERSADTQYF.

J is TRBJ1-2 and V is TRBV28; TRBD1 matches at 10 bases. CDR1 MDHEN and CDR2 SYDVKM come from the germline V gene. This CDR3 region has 14 residues. The V gene end was trimmed by 4 bases and the J gene end by 4 bases; junction bases not matched to a gene: 3. The CDR3 DNA reads as TGTGCCAGCAGTTCGGGACAGGGGATCTATGGCTACACCTTC. Protein sequence: CASSSGQGIYGYTF.

The rearrangement uses TRBV10-3 and TRBJ2-1, with TRBD1 matching 7 bases. Germline V gene sequence: CDR1 ENHRY, CDR2 SYGVKD. The CDR3 runs to 16 residues. V lost 2 bases to trimming and J lost 4 bases; unmatched junction nucleotides: 8. The CDR3 DNA reads as TGTGCCATCAGTGAGACGGCCGGGACAGAGTACAATGAGCAGTTCTTC. Residues: CAISETAGTEYNEQFF.

V and J are TRBV11-3 and TRBJ2-7; tentative D call: TRBD2 (6 bases). The ends were cut back, 1 base at V and 7 bases at J, with 17 bases in the middle. The CDR3 extends over 15 amino acids. Looked up from germline, CDR1 is SGHNT and CDR2 is YENEEA. The DNA for the CDR3 is TGTGCCAGCAGCTTAGTGGGCCTGGACTACTGGGAGCAGTACGTC. Translated: CASSLVGLDYWEQYV.

CDR3 loop: CASRKQNTEAFF. In DNA form, the CDR3 reads TGTGCCAGCAGAAAACAGAACACTGAAGCTTTCTTT. V usage is TRBV6-1 and J usage is TRBJ1-1; D is unclear. The CDR3 covers 12 residues. Trimming cost V 6 bases and J 1 base, with 6 bases left between them. Germline assignment: CDR1 MNHNS and CDR2 SASEGT.

This chain joins TRBV30 and TRBJ2-7; perhaps TRBD2 as D (8 bases). Germline V CDR1 and CDR2: GTSNPN, SVGIG (reference sequence). Trimming took off 1 base at V and 2 bases at J, with 12 bases between the two ends. The CDR3 runs to 14 residues. This CDR3 is CAWSAGGTAYEQYV. For the CDR3, the DNA is TGTGCCTGGAGTGCGGGGGGGACAGCCTACGAGCAGTACGTC.

This clone was recorded a few times. The V call is TRBV19, the J call TRBJ1-1, with 7 bases identical to TRBD1. CDR1 and CDR2 (germline): LNHDA, SQIVND (reference sequence). The ends lost 1 base at V and 0 bases at J; junction bases unmatched: 11. The CDR3 is 18 residues long. CDR3 DNA sequence: TGTGCCAGTAGTATAGGGGGCAGGGGGTATGGAATGAACACTGAAGCTTTCTTT. Its translation is CASSIGGRGYGMNTEAFF.

The chain recombines TRBV19 with TRBJ2-1; 8 bases line up with TRBD1. V lost 3 bases, J lost 0 bases, and 7 bases stayed unmatched. Germline lookup yields CDR1 LNHDA and CDR2 SQIVND (reference sequence). CDR3 length: 17 residues. The CDR3 sequence: CASSIGGQDSSYNEQFF. The CDR3 DNA follows: TGTGCCAGTAGTATCGGGGGACAGGACAGCTCCTACAATGAGCAGTTCTTC. Together with reference TRBV19 and TRBJ2-1, the CDR3 gives the full variable domain: DGGITQSPKYLFRKEGQNVTLSCEQNLNHDAMYWYRQDPGQGLRLIYYSQIVNDFQKGDIAEGYSVSREKKESFPLTVTSAQKNPTAFYLCASSIGGQDSSYNEQFFGPGTRLTVL.

V and J are TRBV11-1 and TRBJ2-6; tentatively, D is TRBD1 (6 bases). This CDR3 has 17 residues. Trimming cost V 5 bases and J 0 bases, with 14 bases left between them. CDR1 and CDR2 (germline): SGHAT, FQDESV (reference sequence). The CDR3 region has the DNA TGTGCCAGCAGCCCGACAGGTCCCTCCTCTGGGGCCAACGTCCTGACTTTC. It encodes CASSPTGPSSGANVLTF.